What follows is one T cell receptor (beta chain) and its context. What it recognizes is unknown. The record originates from a study of T cells in localized non-small cell lung cancer. Study-level findings and limits: Highest T cell clonality was seen in uninvolved adjacent lung, surpassing that measured in tumor. Sequence data derive from only one tumor region, so heterogeneity remains possible. Across samples, adjacent lung featured a median roughly 60 of the top 100 tumor clones. Longer survival (overall) was linked to higher T cell density in blood.

Clones were sequenced by immunoSEQ multiplex PCR, and TCRdb holds only the in-frame ones, with some missing. The table includes around 80,000 clones, around 81% detected once. The CDR3 is 16 amino acids. J lost 1 base, V lost 4 bases, and 8 bases had no gene match. Germline loops: CDR1 SGDLS, CDR2 YYNGEE. The sequence was obtained from a man between 40 and 70 years old with stage II squamous cell lung carcinoma. Sample: PBMCs, taken before any cancer treatment. The V call is TRBV9, the J call TRBJ2-3, with TRBD1 matching over 8 bases. The DNA for the CDR3 is TGTGCCAGCAGCCCCCAAGGACAGGGAGGCACAGATACGCAGTATTTT. Its translation: CASSPQGQGGTDTQYF.